Listed below are T cell receptor beta chains from one sample, sequenced in a study of CD8 T cells in Susac syndrome. TCRdb used MiXCR to reprocess the immunoSEQ multiplex PCR reads, holding one entry per CDR3 protein. The table records around 71,000 distinct CDR3 sequences, 85% to 95% of them present only once. Sequencing was performed on CD4+ T cells from PBMCs. All receptors come from a human donor with Susac syndrome. Each CDR3 is given with its conserved first and last residue. D genes are given only for firm matches. For some rows the clone size is stated as once, few or many, or as a class when expanded; others skip it.

size | J | V | D | DNA | CDR3
. | TRBJ2-1 | TRBV5-1 | . | TGCGCCAGCAGACCGGGACTGGTCTACAATGAGCAGTTCTTC | CASRPGLVYNEQFF
. | TRBJ2-3 | TRBV12-3/TRBV12-4 | . | TGTGCCAGCAGTTTCCGGGACGAGTTCACAGATACGCAGTATTTT | CASSFRDEFTDTQYF
once | TRBJ1-1 | TRBV27 | . | TGTGCCAGCAGTTTATGGAGGGGTGGTCGCACTGAAGCTTTCTTT | CASSLWRGGRTEAFF
. | TRBJ1-4 | TRBV20-1 | . | TGCAGTGCTAGCCTTTCTTTCTATGCAACTAATGAAAAACTGTTTTTT | CSASLSFYATNEKLFF
once | TRBJ1-4 | TRBV7-8 | . | TGTGCCAGCAGCTTAGCTCCCGGCGTAGGGGGAATAGGAGAAAAACTGTTTTTT | CASSLAPGVGGIGEKLFF
. | TRBJ1-5 | TRBV20-1 | . | TGCAGTGCTAGAGCGGATGAGGGGGTGCAGGGCTGGATGATGCCCCAGCATTTT | CSARADEGVQGWMMPQHF
. | TRBJ1-2 | TRBV19 | TRBD1 | TGTGCCAGTAGCAGGGGGCCTGGCTACACCTTC | CASSRGPGYTF
. | TRBJ1-1 | TRBV18 | . | TGTGCCAGCTCACCACCGGGGGGAACTAATACCTTT | CASSPPGGTNTF
. | TRBJ2-5 | TRBV18 | TRBD2 | TGTGCCAGCTCACCACAGCAGGGAGGGCTGCAAGAGACCCAGTACTTC | CASSPQQGGLQETQYF
. | TRBJ1-6 | TRBV10-3 | TRBD1 | TGTGCCATCAGCGACCCCAGCCAGGACAGGCTGGGCTCACCCCTCCACTTT | CAISDPSQDRLGSPLHF
. | TRBJ1-5 | TRBV19 | . | TGTGCCAGTAGTATAGAGGGGACTAATCAGCCCCAGCATTTT | CASSIEGTNQPQHF
. | TRBJ1-5 | TRBV5-1 | . | TGCGCCAGCAGCGCCATTGGGGGCCCAGGTAATCAGCCCCAGCATTTT | CASSAIGGPGNQPQHF
. | TRBJ1-5 | TRBV5-1 | . | TGCGCCAGCAGCTGGGGGGCTGGACGAAGCAATCAGCCCCAGCATTTT | CASSWGAGRSNQPQHF
. | TRBJ2-3 | TRBV3-1 | . | TGTGCCAGCAGCCAAGGAGGCGGCGTCAGTACGCAGTATTTT | CASSQGGGVSTQYF
. | TRBJ1-5 | TRBV28 | . | TGTGCCAGCAGTTCGGGTCAGCCCCAGCATTTT | CASSSGQPQHF
. | TRBJ1-2 | TRBV18 | TRBD1 | TGTGCCAGCTCACCAAACAGGGGATCCTATGGCTACACCTTC | CASSPNRGSYGYTF
. | TRBJ2-7 | TRBV20-1 | . | TGCAGTGCTCCTCAGGCGGCCGCCGCTTCCTACGAGCAGTACTTC | CSAPQAAAASYEQYF
. | TRBJ1-5 | TRBV7-8 | . | TGTGCCAGCAGCTTACGAGGGGTGTTCAATCAGCCCCAGCATTTT | CASSLRGVFNQPQHF
. | TRBJ2-5 | TRBV18 | . | TGTGCCAGCTCACCATCTCCGGGGGCCCAAGAGACCCAGTACTTC | CASSPSPGAQETQYF
. | TRBJ1-2 | TRBV29-1 | . | TGCAGCGTTGAAGCCGTGGACAGCTATGGCTACACCTTC | CSVEAVDSYGYTF
. | TRBJ2-1 | TRBV20-1 | TRBD2 | TGCAGTGCCCCCTGGACTAGCGGGTCAGGCGATGAGCAGTTCTTC | CSAPWTSGSGDEQFF
. | TRBJ2-7 | TRBV2 | . | TGTGCCAGCAGTGTTTTCGGGCTAGCTTCCGAGCAGTACTTC | CASSVFGLASEQYF
once | TRBJ1-2 | TRBV5-1 | . | TGCGCCAGCAGCTTGGATGTGGACTATGGCTACACCTTC | CASSLDVDYGYTF
few | TRBJ2-7 | TRBV30 | . | TGTGCCTGGAGTGTACGGGTCGAGCAGTACTTC | CAWSVRVEQYF
. | TRBJ1-4 | TRBV9 | . | TGTGCCAGCAGCGTAGCGTCCCGTACAGGGTCTAATGAAAAACTGTTTTTT | CASSVASRTGSNEKLFF
. | TRBJ2-1 | TRBV25-1 | . | TGTGCCAGCAGTGAACTAGGCTGGGGGGGCGCTTCATCGAATGAGCAGTTCTTC | CASSELGWGGASSNEQFF
. | TRBJ2-3 | TRBV4-2 | . | TGTGCCAGCAGCCAAGATGGGGTGGAGGATACGCAGTATTTT | CASSQDGVEDTQYF
. | TRBJ1-6 | TRBV2 | TRBD1 | TGTGCCAGCAGGAGACAGGGGGTTGATTCACCCCTCCACTTT | CASRRQGVDSPLHF
. | TRBJ1-5 | TRBV6-1 | . | TGTGCCAGCAGCCCCCTCGGGACGGATTTTCTCAATCAGCCCCAGCATTTT | CASSPLGTDFLNQPQHF
. | TRBJ1-2 | TRBV6-2/TRBV6-3 | . | TGTGCCAGCAGTTTCTTTACCCGTGGTCGGACAGAAGACTATGGCTACACCTTC | CASSFFTRGRTEDYGYTF
. | TRBJ2-3 | TRBV7-2 | . | TGTGCCAGCAGCTTAACTCAGAGAGATACGCAGTATTTT | CASSLTQRDTQYF
. | TRBJ2-5 | TRBV2 | . | TGTGCCAGCAGTGATATTTGGGTCCGAGAGACCCAGTACTTC | CASSDIWVRETQYF
. | TRBJ2-5 | TRBV7-2 | . | TGTGCCAGCAAACCCAGGGGGGAGCGGGAGACCCAGTACTTC | CASKPRGERETQYF
. | TRBJ2-7 | TRBV29-1 | . | TGCAGCGTTGGGGTCAGAGACTACGAGCAGTACTTC | CSVGVRDYEQYF
. | TRBJ2-1 | TRBV20-1 | TRBD1 | TGCAGTGCCGACAGGGGGTCCTACAATGAGCAGTTCTTC | CSADRGSYNEQFF
once | TRBJ1-2 | TRBV28 | . | TGTGCCAGCACCCGGAGGGGAGGGAACTATGGCTACACCTTC | CASTRRGGNYGYTF
. | TRBJ2-7 | TRBV24-1 | . | TGTGCCACCAGTGATTCCTGGCAAGATGAGCAGTACTTC | CATSDSWQDEQYF
. | TRBJ1-3 | TRBV7-7 | . | TGTGCTAGCAGCCCCGGGGCGTTTTTCTCTGGAAACACCATATATTTT | CASSPGAFFSGNTIYF
. | TRBJ2-2 | TRBV20-1 | . | TGCAGTGCTACCGACCCGAACACCGGGGAGCTGTTTTTT | CSATDPNTGELFF
. | TRBJ1-1 | TRBV18 | . | TGTGCCAGCTCGCGGGACCAACTAATGAACACTGAAGCTTTCTTT | CASSRDQLMNTEAFF
. | TRBJ2-2 | TRBV5-8 | TRBD2 | TGTGCCAGCGCGCTCAAGGGACTAGCGGGGGTTTACACCGGGGAGCTGTTTTTT | CASALKGLAGVYTGELFF
. | TRBJ2-2 | TRBV3-1 | . | TGTGCCAGCAGACCCGGGACGGACGGCGGGGAGCTGTTTTTT | CASRPGTDGGELFF
. | TRBJ1-2 | TRBV27 | TRBD1 | TGTGCCAGCAGTTCCCCGGGACAGGGTTTTGGCTACACCTTC | CASSSPGQGFGYTF
. | TRBJ1-2 | TRBV3-1 | . | TGTGCCAGCAGCCAACGAGGGCTCGGCTACACCTTC | CASSQRGLGYTF
once | TRBJ1-1 | TRBV9 | TRBD1 | TGTGCCAGCAGCGCGTGGACAGGGCCGAACACTGAAGCTTTCTTT | CASSAWTGPNTEAFF
. | TRBJ1-6 | TRBV28 | . | TGTGCCAGCAGTTTAATGAGGAAGGGAGCATATAATTCACCCCTCCACTTT | CASSLMRKGAYNSPLHF
. | TRBJ1-2 | TRBV6-5 | TRBD1 | TGTGCCAGCAGCCCGGACAGGGTCTATGGCTACACCTTC | CASSPDRVYGYTF
. | TRBJ2-2 | TRBV6-6 | . | TGTGCCAGCAGTTCGGGGGGCAACACCGGGGAGCTGTTTTTT | CASSSGGNTGELFF
. | TRBJ1-2 | TRBV6-6 | . | TGTGCCAGCAGTCTCACTCGAGCAGGCCTGGACTATGGCTACACCTTC | CASSLTRAGLDYGYTF
. | TRBJ1-1 | TRBV19 | TRBD1 | TGTGCCAGCTCAGGGGGCTCGAACACTGAAGCTTTCTTT | CASSGGSNTEAFF
. | TRBJ1-1 | TRBV7-2 | . | TGTGCCAGCAGTCTACAGATCATGAACACTGAAGCTTTCTTT | CASSLQIMNTEAFF
. | TRBJ1-5 | TRBV6-5 | . | TGTGCCAGCAGTGGACACAGGGATCAGCCCCAGCATTTT | CASSGHRDQPQHF
once | TRBJ1-5 | TRBV28 | . | TGTGCCAGCAGTTTATGGGGTATCGGACAGCCCCAGCATTTT | CASSLWGIGQPQHF
once | TRBJ1-1 | TRBV5-1 | TRBD1 | TGCGCCAGCAGCCTTTGGACAGGGAAGGGAGACACTGAAGCTTTCTTT | CASSLWTGKGDTEAFF
. | TRBJ2-3 | TRBV9 | . | TGTGCCAGCAGCGTGATGGCCAGCCTGGGAGATACGCAGTATTTT | CASSVMASLGDTQYF
. | TRBJ2-7 | TRBV3-1 | . | TGTGCCAGCAGCCAAGTATCGAGTGAGCAGTACTTC | CASSQVSSEQYF
. | TRBJ2-7 | TRBV18 | . | TGTGCCAGCTCACCACGGGCGGGCCTCACCTACGAGCAGTACTTC | CASSPRAGLTYEQYF
few | TRBJ2-2 | TRBV7-2 | . | TGTGCCAGCAGCCCTCGCCGAGATACCGGGGAGCTGTTTTTT | CASSPRRDTGELFF
. | TRBJ1-4 | TRBV20-1 | . | TGCAGTGCTCCCTCCCTATACGAGAGTCCAACTAATGAAAAACTGTTTTTT | CSAPSLYESPTNEKLFF
. | TRBJ2-6 | TRBV6-5 | . | TGTGCCAGCAGTTACAACCAGGGTGGGGCCAACGTCCTGACTTTC | CASSYNQGGANVLTF